The 14 T cell receptor beta chains below were found in one sample sequenced in a study of blood T cell repertoires in COVID-19. Produced via immunoSEQ multiplex PCR; TCRdb's table is partial and in-frame only. Of under 250,000 clones listed, 89% are singletons. The sequencing input was peripheral blood. The receptors shown here come from a man aged 60-69 years who had recovered from COVID-19.

This clone occurred a few times. This rearrangement joins TRBV5-1 to TRBJ2-7, with a weak D call TRBD1 (7 bases). The V gene lost 2 bases and the J gene lost 12 bases, with 15 bases spanning the gap. CDR3 size: 12 residues. Germline assignment: CDR1 SGHRS and CDR2 YFSETQ. CDR3 residues: CASSLNDREAYF. DNA of the CDR3: TGCGCCAGCAGCTTAAACGACAGGGAGGCGTACTTC.

The CDR3 region is CSGSEGQVTYEQYF. The CDR3 DNA reads as TGCAGCGGTAGTGAAGGACAGGTAACCTACGAGCAGTACTTC. The chain uses TRBV20-1 and TRBJ2-7; 7 bases fit TRBD1. CDR3 size: 14 residues. Per germline, CDR1 DFQATT and CDR2 SNEGSKA (reference sequence).

J is TRBJ1-5 and V is TRBV29-1, with D possibly matching TRBD1 (6 bases). V was shortened by 5 bases and J by 5 bases, with 13 bases between the two germline ends. This CDR3 contains 13 residues. Germline values: CDR1 SQVTM, CDR2 ANQGSEA. CDR3 protein: CSVSTGFDQPQHF. CDR3 in DNA: TGCAGCGTTTCCACAGGGTTCGATCAGCCCCAGCATTTT.

The V call is TRBV5-5, the J call TRBJ2-7; 9 nucleotides agree with TRBD1. V dropped 4 bases and J dropped 5; count of bases not matched to a gene: 7. The CDR3 loop spans 14 amino acids. The germline CDR1 and CDR2 sequences are SGHKS and YYEKEE (reference sequence). The CDR3 protein is CASSQPGQGNEQYF. CDR3 bases: TGTGCCAGCAGCCAACCGGGACAGGGTAACGAGCAGTACTTC. Variable domain in full (rest from reference TRBV5-5 and TRBJ2-7): DAGVTQSPTHLIKTRGQQVTLRCSPISGHKSVSWYQQVLGQGPQFIFQYYEKEERGRGNFPDRFSARQFPNYSSELNVNALLLGDSALYLCASSQPGQGNEQYFGPGTRLTVT.

The J gene is TRBJ2-7, the V gene TRBV7-8; maybe TRBD2 (6 bases). The CDR3 has 15 residues. Germline CDR1 and CDR2: SGHVS and FQNEAQ. The germline V and J ends were trimmed by 1 base and 3 bases, with 13 bases remaining between them. The CDR3 DNA reads TGTGCCAGCAGCTTAGGCGGGACGACGGGCTACGAGCAGTACTTC. Amino acid sequence: CASSLGGTTGYEQYF. The full variable domain, with the rest looked up from reference TRBV7-8 and TRBJ2-7, is GAGVSQSPRYKVAKRGQDVALRCDPISGHVSLFWYQQALGQGPEFLTYFQNEAQLDKSGLPSDRFFAERPEGSVSTLKIQRTQQEDSAVYLCASSLGGTTGYEQYFGPGTRLTVT.

V and J are TRBV7-3 and TRBJ1-2; 12 nucleotides agree with TRBD1. The trim removed 4 bases at V and 8 bases at J, leaving 8 bases unmatched. The length of the CDR3 is 15 residues. From germline, CDR1 is SGHTA and CDR2 FQGTGA. CDR3 sequence: CASSSPGQGAFGYTF. CDR3 nucleotides: TGTGCCAGCAGCTCTCCGGGACAGGGGGCTTTCGGCTACACCTTC.

This chain links TRBV19 with TRBJ2-6; the D is unclear. V was pared by 6 bases and J by 0 bases, with 15 bases between. The CDR3 is 17 residues long. CDR1 and CDR2 (germline): LNHDA, SQIVND (reference sequence). CDR3: CASRDTRFLSGANVLTF. CDR3 coding DNA: TGTGCCAGTAGAGACACACGCTTTCTCTCTGGGGCCAACGTCCTGACTTTC. Filled out from reference TRBV19 and TRBJ2-6, the complete variable domain reads DGGITQSPKYLFRKEGQNVTLSCEQNLNHDAMYWYRQDPGQGLRLIYYSQIVNDFQKGDIAEGYSVSREKKESFPLTVTSAQKNPTAFYLCASRDTRFLSGANVLTFGAGSRLTVL.

This chain links TRBV27 with TRBJ2-5, with a possible D match to TRBD2 (5 bases). V lost 3 bases and J 5 bases, leaving 16 bases between the germline ends. This CDR3 is built from 15 residues. Per the germline V gene, CDR1 is MNHEY and CDR2 is SMNVEV (reference sequence). For the CDR3, the DNA is TGTGCCAGCAGTTTCGGCCTAGCCGGGGTCGAGACCCAGTACTTC. This translates into CASSFGLAGVETQYF.

The chain joins TRBV5-1 to TRBJ1-1; 7 nucleotides agree with TRBD1. From germline, CDR1 is SGHRS and CDR2 YFSETQ. CDR3 length: 18 amino acids. V trimming: 0 bases; J trimming: 4 bases; junction bases outside the gene matches: 15. The CDR3, as DNA: TGCGCCAGCAGCTTGGGGTCAAGCCGACAGGGACAAGGCACTGAAGCTTTCTTT. Translated, it gives CASSLGSSRQGQGTEAFF.

This chain links TRBV24-1 with TRBJ2-5, with 11 bases lining up with TRBD1. Looked up from germline, CDR1 is KGHDR and CDR2 is SFDVKD. This CDR3 comprises 16 residues. V shed 5 bases and J 4 bases; nucleotides not matched to a gene: 8. The CDR3 coding sequence is TGTGCCACCAGTGTCCTGGGACAGGGGGGTCGAGAGACCCAGTACTTC. Amino acid sequence: CATSVLGQGGRETQYF.

The chain combines TRBV29-1 with TRBJ1-2; TRBD1 aligns across 7 bases. Germline assignment: CDR1 SQVTM and CDR2 ANQGSEA. The CDR3 has 12 residues. V was clipped by 7 bases and J by 7 bases; unmatched bases: 9. Here the CDR3 DNA reads TGCAGCGGACAGAGACAGGGCAGTGGCTACACCTTC. Translation gives CSGQRQGSGYTF.

V gene TRBV19 combines with J gene TRBJ1-1; the match to TRBD1 covers 9 bases. The V and J ends lost 5 bases and 7 bases, in that order; junction bases with no gene match: 23. Per the germline V gene, CDR1 is LNHDA and CDR2 is SQIVND (reference sequence). The CDR3 sequence is 19 residues long. The CDR3 region has the DNA TGTGCCAGTAGTTCTCCCCGCGGGACAGGGAATAGGGTTGGTTTTGAAGCTTTCTTT. Protein product: CASSSPRGTGNRVGFEAFF.

This clone occurred a few times. The V and J genes are TRBV10-3 and TRBJ1-5; TRBD1 might be the D (5 bases). This CDR3 is 15 amino acids long. Germline-derived CDR1 and CDR2 are ENHRY and SYGVKD. V lost 3 bases and J lost 4, with 13 bases in between. The DNA for the CDR3 is TGTGCCATCAGTGACTCCGGGGGACGGAATCAGCCCCAGCATTTT. Protein product: CAISDSGGRNQPQHF.

This chain joins TRBV9 and TRBJ1-4; D is unclear. V was pared by 1 base and J by 2 bases, with 9 bases between. The CDR3 covers 15 residues. CDR1 SGDLS and CDR2 YYNGEE come from the germline V gene. In nucleotides, the CDR3 is TGTGCCAGCAGCGTACTGGGGAGCACTAATGAAAAACTGTTTTTT. It encodes CASSVLGSTNEKLFF.